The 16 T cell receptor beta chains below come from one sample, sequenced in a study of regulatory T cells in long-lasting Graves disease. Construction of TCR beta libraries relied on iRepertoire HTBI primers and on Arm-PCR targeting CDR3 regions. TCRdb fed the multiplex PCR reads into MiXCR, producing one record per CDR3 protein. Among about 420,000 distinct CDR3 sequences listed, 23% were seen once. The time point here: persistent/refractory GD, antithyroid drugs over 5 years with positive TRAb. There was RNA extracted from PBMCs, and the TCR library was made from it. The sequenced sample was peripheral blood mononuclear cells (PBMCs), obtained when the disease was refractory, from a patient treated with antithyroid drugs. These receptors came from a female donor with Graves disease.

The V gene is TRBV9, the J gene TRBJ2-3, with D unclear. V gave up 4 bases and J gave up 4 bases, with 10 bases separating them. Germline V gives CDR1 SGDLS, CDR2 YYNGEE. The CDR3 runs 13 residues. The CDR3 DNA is TGTGCCAGCAGCCTAGTGGTTGCAGATACGCAGTATTTT. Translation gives CASSLVVADTQYF.

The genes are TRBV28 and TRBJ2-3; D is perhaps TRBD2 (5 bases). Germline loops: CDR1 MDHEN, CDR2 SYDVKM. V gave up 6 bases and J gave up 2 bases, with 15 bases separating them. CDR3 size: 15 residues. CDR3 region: CASSPDILATDTQYF. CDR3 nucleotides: TGTGCCAGCAGCCCCGACATCCTAGCCACAGATACGCAGTATTTT.

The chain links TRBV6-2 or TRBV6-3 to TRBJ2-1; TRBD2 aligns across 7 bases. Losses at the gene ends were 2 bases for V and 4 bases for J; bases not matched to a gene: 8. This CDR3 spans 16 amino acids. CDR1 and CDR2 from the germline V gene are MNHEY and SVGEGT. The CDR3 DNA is TGTGCCAGCAGTTACACCCCCGGGACTATATACAATGAGCAGTTCTTC. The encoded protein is CASSYTPGTIYNEQFF.

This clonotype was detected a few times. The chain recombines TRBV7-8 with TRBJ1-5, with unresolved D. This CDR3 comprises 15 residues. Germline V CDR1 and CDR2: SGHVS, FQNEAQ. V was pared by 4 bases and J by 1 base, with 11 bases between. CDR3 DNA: TGTGCCAGCAGCTCCCTAACAGAAAGCAATCAGCCCCAGCATTTT. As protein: CASSSLTESNQPQHF.

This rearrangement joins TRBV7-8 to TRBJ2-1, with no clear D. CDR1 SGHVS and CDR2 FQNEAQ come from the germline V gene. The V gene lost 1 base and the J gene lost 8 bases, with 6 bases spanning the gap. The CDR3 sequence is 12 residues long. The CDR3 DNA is TGTGCCAGCAGCTTAGACTTGGATGAGCAGTTCTTC. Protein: CASSLDLDEQFF.

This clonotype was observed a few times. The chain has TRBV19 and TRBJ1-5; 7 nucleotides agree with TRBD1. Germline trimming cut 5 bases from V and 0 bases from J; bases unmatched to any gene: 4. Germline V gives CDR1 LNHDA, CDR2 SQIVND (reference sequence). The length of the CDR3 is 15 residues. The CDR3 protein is CASSDGQASNQPQHF. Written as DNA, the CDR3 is TGTGCCAGTAGTGATGGACAGGCTAGCAATCAGCCCCAGCATTTT. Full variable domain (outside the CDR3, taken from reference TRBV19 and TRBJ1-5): DGGITQSPKYLFRKEGQNVTLSCEQNLNHDAMYWYRQDPGQGLRLIYYSQIVNDFQKGDIAEGYSVSREKKESFPLTVTSAQKNPTAFYLCASSDGQASNQPQHFGDGTRLSIL.

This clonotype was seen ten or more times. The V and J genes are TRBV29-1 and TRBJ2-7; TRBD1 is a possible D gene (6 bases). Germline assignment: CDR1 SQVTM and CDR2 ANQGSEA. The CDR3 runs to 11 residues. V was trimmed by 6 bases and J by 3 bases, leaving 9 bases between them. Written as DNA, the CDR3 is TGCAGCGTCAGGACAGACTACGAGCAGTACTTC. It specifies CSVRTDYEQYF.

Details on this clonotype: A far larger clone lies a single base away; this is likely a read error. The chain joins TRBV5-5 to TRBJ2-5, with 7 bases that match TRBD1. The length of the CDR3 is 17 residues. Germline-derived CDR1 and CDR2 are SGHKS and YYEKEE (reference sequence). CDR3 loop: CASSLDATGVRQETQCF. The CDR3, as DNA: TGTGCCAGCAGCTTAGACGCTACAGGGGTTCGCCAAGAGACCCAGTGCTTC.

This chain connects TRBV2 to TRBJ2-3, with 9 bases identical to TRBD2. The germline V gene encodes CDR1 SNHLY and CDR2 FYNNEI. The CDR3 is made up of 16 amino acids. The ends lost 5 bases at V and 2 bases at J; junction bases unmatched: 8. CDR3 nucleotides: TGTGCCAGCAGTAAAACACTAGCGGGTAACACAGATACGCAGTATTTT. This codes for CASSKTLAGNTDTQYF.

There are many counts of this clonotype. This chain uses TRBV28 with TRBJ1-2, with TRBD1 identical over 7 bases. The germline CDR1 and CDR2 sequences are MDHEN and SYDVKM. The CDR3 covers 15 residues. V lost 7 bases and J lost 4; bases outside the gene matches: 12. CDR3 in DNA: TGTGCCAGCACACCGAACGACAGGGATCTCTATGGCTACACCTTC. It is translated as CASTPNDRDLYGYTF.

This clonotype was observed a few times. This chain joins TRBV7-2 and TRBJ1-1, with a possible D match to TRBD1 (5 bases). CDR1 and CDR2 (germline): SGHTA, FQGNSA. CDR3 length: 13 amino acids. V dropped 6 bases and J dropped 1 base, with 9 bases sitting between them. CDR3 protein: CASSKQENTEAFF. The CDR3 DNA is TGTGCCAGCAGTAAACAGGAGAACACTGAAGCTTTCTTT.

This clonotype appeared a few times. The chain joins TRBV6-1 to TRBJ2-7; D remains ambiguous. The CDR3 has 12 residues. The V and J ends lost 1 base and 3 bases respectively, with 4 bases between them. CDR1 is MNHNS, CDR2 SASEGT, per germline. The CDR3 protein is CASSEGYYEQYF. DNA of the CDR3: TGTGCCAGCAGTGAAGGGTACTACGAGCAGTACTTC.

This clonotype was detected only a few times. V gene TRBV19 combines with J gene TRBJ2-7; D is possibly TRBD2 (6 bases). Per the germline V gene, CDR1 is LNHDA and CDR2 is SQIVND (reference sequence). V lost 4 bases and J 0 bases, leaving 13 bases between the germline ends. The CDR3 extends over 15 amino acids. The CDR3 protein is CASSSPRGSSYEQYF. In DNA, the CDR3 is TGTGCCAGTAGTAGCCCCCGGGGGAGCTCCTACGAGCAGTACTTC.

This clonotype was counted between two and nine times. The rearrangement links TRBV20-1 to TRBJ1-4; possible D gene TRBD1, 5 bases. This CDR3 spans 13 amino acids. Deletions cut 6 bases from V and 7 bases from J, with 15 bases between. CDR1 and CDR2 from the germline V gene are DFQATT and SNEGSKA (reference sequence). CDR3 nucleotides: TGCAGTGCGGGTGACAGTCTATCTGAAAAACTGTTTTTT. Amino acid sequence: CSAGDSLSEKLFF.

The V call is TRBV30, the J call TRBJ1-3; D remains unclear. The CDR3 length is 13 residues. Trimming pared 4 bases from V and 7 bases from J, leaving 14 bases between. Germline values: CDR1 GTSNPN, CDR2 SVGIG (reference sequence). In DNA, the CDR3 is TGTGCCTGGACCCTTAATCTCCGCAACACCATATATTTT. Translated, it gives CAWTLNLRNTIYF.

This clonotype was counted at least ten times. The CDR3 DNA is TGTGCCAGCAGTTTGGGACAAGGACCCGACTATGGCTACACCTTC. Translation: CASSLGQGPDYGYTF. This chain uses TRBV28 with TRBJ1-2; possibly TRBD1 for D (6 bases). This CDR3 has 15 residues. V was pared by 3 bases and J by 3 bases, with 14 bases between. Germline V gives CDR1 MDHEN, CDR2 SYDVKM.